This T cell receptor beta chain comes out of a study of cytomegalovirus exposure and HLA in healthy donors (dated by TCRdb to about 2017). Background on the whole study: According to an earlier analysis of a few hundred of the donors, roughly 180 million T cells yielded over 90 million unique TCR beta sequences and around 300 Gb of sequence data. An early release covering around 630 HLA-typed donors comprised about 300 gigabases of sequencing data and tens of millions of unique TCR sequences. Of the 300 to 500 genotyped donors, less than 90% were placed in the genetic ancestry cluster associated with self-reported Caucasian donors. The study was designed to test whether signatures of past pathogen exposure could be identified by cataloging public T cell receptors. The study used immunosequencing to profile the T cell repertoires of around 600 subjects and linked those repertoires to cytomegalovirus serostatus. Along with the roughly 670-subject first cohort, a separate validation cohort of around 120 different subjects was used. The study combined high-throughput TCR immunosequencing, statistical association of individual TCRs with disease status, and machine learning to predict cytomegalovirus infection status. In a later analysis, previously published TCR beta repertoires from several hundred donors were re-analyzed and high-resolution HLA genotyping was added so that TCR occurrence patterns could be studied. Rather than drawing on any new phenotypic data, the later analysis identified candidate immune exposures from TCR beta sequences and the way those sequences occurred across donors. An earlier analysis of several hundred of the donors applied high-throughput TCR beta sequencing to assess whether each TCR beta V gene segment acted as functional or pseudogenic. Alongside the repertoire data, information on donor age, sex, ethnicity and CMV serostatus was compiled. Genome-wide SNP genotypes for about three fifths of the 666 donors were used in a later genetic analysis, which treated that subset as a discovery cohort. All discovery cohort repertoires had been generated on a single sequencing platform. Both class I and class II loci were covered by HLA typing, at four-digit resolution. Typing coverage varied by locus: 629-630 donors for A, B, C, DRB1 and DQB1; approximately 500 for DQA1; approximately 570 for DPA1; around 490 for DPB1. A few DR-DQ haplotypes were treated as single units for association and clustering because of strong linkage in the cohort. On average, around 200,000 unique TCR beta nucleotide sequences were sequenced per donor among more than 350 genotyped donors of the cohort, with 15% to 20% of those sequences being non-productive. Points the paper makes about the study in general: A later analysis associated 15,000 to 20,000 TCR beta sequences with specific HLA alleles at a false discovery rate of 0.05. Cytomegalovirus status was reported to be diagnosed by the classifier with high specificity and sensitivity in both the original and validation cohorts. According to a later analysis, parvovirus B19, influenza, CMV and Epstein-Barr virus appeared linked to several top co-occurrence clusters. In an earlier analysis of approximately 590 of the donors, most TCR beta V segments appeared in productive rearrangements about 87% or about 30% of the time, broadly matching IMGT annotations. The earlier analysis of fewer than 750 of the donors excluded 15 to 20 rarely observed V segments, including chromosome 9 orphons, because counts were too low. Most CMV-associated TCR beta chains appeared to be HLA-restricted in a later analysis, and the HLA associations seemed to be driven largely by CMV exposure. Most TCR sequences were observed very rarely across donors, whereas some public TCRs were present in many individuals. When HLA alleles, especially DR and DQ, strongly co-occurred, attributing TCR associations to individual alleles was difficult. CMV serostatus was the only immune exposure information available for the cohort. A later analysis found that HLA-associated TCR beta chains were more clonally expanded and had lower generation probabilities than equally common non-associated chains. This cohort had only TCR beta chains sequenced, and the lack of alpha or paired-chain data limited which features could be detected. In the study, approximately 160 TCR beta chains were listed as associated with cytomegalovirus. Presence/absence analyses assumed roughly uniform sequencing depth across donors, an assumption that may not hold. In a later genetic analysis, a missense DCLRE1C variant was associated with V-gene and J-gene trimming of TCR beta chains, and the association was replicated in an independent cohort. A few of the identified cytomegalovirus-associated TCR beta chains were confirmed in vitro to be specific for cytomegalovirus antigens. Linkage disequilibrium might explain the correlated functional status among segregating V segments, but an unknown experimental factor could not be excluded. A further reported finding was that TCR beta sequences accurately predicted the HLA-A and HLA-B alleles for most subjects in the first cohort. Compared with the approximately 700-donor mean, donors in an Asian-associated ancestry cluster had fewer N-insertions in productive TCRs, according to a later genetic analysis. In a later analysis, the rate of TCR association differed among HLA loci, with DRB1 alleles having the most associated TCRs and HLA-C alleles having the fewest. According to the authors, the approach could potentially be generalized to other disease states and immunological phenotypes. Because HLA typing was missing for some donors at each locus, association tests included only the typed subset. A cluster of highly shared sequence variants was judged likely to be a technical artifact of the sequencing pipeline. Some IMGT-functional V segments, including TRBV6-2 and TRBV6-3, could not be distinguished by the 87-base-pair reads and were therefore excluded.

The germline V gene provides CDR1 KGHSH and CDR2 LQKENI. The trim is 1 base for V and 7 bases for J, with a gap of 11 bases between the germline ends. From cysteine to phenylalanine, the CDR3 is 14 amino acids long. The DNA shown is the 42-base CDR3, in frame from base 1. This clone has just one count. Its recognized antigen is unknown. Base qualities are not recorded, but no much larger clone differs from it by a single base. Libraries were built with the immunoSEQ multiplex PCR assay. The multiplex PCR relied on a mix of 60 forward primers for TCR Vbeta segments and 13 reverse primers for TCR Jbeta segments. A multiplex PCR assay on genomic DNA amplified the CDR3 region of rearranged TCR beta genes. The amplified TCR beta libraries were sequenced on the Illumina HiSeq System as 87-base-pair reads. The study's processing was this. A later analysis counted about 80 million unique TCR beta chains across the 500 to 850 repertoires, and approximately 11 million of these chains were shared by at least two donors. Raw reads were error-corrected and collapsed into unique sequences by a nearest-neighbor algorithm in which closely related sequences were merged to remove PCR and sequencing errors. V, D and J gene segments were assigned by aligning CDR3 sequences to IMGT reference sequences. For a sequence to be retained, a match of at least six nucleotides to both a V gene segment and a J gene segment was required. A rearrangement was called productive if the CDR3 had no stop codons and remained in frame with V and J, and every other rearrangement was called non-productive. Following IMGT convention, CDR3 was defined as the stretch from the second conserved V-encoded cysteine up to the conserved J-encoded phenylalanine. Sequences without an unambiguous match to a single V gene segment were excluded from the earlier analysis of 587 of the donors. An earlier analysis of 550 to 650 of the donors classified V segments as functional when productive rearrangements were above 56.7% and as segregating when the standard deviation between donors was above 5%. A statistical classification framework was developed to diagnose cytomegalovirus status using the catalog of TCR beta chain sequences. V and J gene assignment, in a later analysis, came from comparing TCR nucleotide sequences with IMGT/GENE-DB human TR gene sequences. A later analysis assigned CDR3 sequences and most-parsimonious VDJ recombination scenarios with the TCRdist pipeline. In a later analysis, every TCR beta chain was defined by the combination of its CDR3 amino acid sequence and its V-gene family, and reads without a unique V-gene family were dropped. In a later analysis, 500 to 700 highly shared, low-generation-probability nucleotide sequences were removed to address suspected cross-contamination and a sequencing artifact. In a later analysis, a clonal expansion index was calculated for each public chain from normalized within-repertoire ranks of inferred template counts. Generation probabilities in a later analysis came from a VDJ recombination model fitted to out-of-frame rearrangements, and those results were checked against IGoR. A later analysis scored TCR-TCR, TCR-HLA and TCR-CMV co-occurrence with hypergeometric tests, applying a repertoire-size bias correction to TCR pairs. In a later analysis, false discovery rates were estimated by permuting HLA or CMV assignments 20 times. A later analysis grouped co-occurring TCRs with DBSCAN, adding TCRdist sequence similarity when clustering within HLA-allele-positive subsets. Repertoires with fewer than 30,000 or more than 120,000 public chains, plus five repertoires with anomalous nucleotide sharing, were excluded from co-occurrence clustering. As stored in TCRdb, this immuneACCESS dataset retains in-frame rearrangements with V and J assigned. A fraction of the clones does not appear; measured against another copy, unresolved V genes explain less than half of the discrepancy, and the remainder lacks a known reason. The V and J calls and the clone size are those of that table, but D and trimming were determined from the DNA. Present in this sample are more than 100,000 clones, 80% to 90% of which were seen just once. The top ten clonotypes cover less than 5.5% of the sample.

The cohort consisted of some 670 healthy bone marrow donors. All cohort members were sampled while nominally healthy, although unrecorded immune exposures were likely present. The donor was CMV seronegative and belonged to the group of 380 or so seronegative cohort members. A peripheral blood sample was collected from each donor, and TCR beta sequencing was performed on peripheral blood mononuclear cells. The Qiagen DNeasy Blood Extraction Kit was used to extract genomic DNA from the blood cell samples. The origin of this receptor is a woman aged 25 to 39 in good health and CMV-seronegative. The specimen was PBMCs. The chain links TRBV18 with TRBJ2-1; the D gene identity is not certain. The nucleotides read TGTGCCAGCTCACCACGCAGTAGCTCGAATGAGCAGTTCTTC. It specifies CASSPRSSSNEQFF.